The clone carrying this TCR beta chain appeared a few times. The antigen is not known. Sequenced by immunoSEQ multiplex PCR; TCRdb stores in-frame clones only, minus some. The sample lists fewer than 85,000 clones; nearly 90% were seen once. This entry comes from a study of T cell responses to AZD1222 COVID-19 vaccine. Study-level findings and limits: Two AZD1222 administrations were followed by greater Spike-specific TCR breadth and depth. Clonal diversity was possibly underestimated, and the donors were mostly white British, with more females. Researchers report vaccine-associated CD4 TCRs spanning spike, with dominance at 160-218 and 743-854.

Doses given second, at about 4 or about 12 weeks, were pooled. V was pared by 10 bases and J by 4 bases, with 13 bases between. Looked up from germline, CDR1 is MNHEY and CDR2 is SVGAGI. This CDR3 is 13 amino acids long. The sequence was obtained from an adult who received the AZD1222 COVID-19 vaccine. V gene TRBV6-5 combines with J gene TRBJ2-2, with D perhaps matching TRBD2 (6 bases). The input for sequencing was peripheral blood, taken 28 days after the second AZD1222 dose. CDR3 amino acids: CATRRGFTGELFF. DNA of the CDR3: TGTGCCACCCGGAGGGGATTCACCGGGGAGCTGTTTTTT.